This TCR beta chain was captured by sequencing in a study of shared clonotypes between healthy human individuals. Study in general: CD4 naive cells filled three plates per donor, CD4 memory three, CD8 naive two and CD8 memory one.

In regard to this clone: The antigen remains undetermined.

Study-wide results and limits: Among donors, sharing of clonotypes was expected to be affected by sequencing depth.

The CDR3 is 16 amino acids. CDR1 SGDLS and CDR2 YYNGEE come from the germline V gene. The ends lost 0 bases at V and 7 bases at J; junction bases unmatched: 7. Replicate sorted-subset PCRs were loaded with 150 to 250 ng DNA, roughly 33,000 T cell genomes. Sequenced by immunoSEQ multiplex PCR; TCRdb stores in-frame clones only, minus some. Of 600,000 to 750,000 clones in the sample, 72% were seen once. The V and J genes are TRBV9 and TRBJ2-2, with 9 positions matching TRBD1. The clonotype comes from a woman in her 30s in good health. What was sequenced was memory CD4+ T cells sorted from blood. Sample subset: CD45RA-negative fraction. DNA of the CDR3: TGTGCCAGCAGCGTAGGGGGACAGGGAATTAACGGGGAGCTGTTTTTT. This encodes CASSVGGQGINGELFF.